Each of the 18 T cell receptor beta chains below was sequenced from the same sample in a study of blood T cell repertoires in COVID-19. Produced via immunoSEQ multiplex PCR; TCRdb's table is partial and in-frame only. The sample shows some 190,000 clones, around 88% of them seen only once. Sequencing used peripheral blood. These receptors came from a man between 18 and 29 years old with active or convalescent COVID-19.

The J gene is TRBJ1-1, the V gene TRBV5-1, with D unclear. Germline V gives CDR1 SGHRS, CDR2 YFSETQ. The CDR3 covers 13 residues. Trimming removed 7 bases at V and 1 base at J, with 11 bases between. For the CDR3, the DNA is TGCGCCAGCTACCTCCAGGAGAACACTGAAGCTTTCTTT. It specifies CASYLQENTEAFF.

The chain joins TRBV14 to TRBJ1-6; D is uncertain. The CDR3 is 13 amino acids. V lost 6 bases to trimming and J lost 1 base, with 4 bases between them. The V gene's germline CDR1 is SGHDN and CDR2 FVKESK. CDR3 in DNA: TGTGCCAGCAGTTCATCCTATAATTCACCCCTCCACTTT. Translation: CASSSSYNSPLHF.

J is TRBJ2-7 and V is TRBV5-4, with D uncertain. Trimming pared 3 bases from V and 3 bases from J, leaving 16 bases between. Germline values: CDR1 SGHNT, CDR2 YYREEE (reference sequence). The CDR3 covers 15 residues. The CDR3 sequence: CASSSPSVVGYEQYF. DNA for the CDR3: TGTGCCAGCAGCTCCCCAAGTGTGGTCGGCTACGAGCAGTACTTC. The whole variable domain, filled in from reference TRBV5-4 and TRBJ2-7, reads ETGVTQSPTHLIKTRGQQVTLRCSSQSGHNTVSWYQQALGQGPQFIFQYYREEENGRGNFPPRFSGLQFPNYSSELNVNALELDDSALYLCASSSPSVVGYEQYFGPGTRLTVT.

The chain recombines TRBV2 with TRBJ1-2; the match to TRBD1 covers 7 bases. The CDR3 runs 13 residues. Germline V gene data show CDR1 as SNHLY and CDR2 as FYNNEI. With V trimmed by 9 bases and J by 8 bases, 12 bases remained unmatched. The CDR3 loop reads CASSTRGMWGYTF. The CDR3 DNA reads as TGTGCCAGTTCAACCAGGGGGATGTGGGGCTACACCTTC.

This clone was counted only a few times. The chain couples TRBV28 to TRBJ1-2, with 7 nucleotides matching TRBD1. Germline values: CDR1 MDHEN, CDR2 SYDVKM. Trimming cost V 2 bases and J 4 bases; bases outside gene matches: 1. This CDR3 is built from 13 residues. The CDR3 protein is CASSLDRVYGYTF. DNA for the CDR3: TGTGCCAGCAGTTTAGACAGGGTCTATGGCTACACCTTC.

The rearrangement uses TRBV7-9 and TRBJ1-5; TRBD1 agrees at 9 bases. J gave up 4 bases and V 6 bases, and 4 bases lay outside the gene matches. The CDR3 is 14 amino acids. Germline values: CDR1 SEHNR, CDR2 FQNEAQ (reference sequence). The CDR3 DNA reads TGTGCCAGCAGGGCCGGGACAGGGAATCAGCCCCAGCATTTT. Protein: CASRAGTGNQPQHF.

The chain joins TRBV9 to TRBJ2-7, with D possibly being TRBD2 (6 bases). Germline CDR1 and CDR2: SGDLS and YYNGEE. Trimming stripped 2 bases from V and 7 bases from J, with 16 bases between. The CDR3 has 14 amino acids. The CDR3 sequence: CASSVLDGGGEQYF. For the CDR3, the DNA is TGTGCCAGCAGCGTCCTCGACGGGGGTGGGGAGCAGTACTTC.

Only a few counts were recorded for this clone. The V gene is TRBV6-1, the J gene TRBJ1-5; the D is unclear. The CDR3 loop spans 14 amino acids. Deletions cut 3 bases from V and 4 bases from J, with 10 bases between. Per germline, CDR1 MNHNS and CDR2 SASEGT. CDR3 region: CASSEWQDNQPQHF. CDR3 DNA sequence: TGTGCCAGCAGTGAGTGGCAGGATAATCAGCCCCAGCATTTT.

The chain uses TRBV6-6 and TRBJ1-5; D gene uncertain. Germline values: CDR1 MNHNY, CDR2 SVGAGI (reference sequence). CDR3 length equals 14 residues. Deletions cut 5 bases from V and 7 bases from J, with 15 bases between. CDR3 residues: CASSAGSSGQPQHF. For the CDR3, the DNA is TGTGCCAGCAGTGCGGGATCTAGCGGGCAGCCCCAGCATTTT.

The gene calls are TRBV9 and TRBJ2-7; D not certain. Germline-derived CDR1 and CDR2 are SGDLS and YYNGEE. V was clipped by 0 bases and J by 5 bases, with 9 bases between them. The CDR3 has 13 amino acids. The CDR3 sequence: CASSVATRDEQYF. The CDR3 nucleotides read TGTGCCAGCAGCGTAGCTACCCGGGACGAGCAGTACTTC.

The V gene is TRBV12-3 or TRBV12-4, the J gene TRBJ2-7; 11 nucleotides align to TRBD2. With 9 bases clipped from V and 2 bases from J, the junction kept 3 bases outside the gene matches. CDR3 size: 13 residues. CDR3: CASLLAGAYEQYF. As DNA, the CDR3 is TGTGCCAGTTTACTAGCGGGAGCCTACGAGCAGTACTTC.

The gene calls are TRBV6-4 and TRBJ2-7; a possible D gene is TRBD1 (6 bases). The V gene's germline CDR1 is MRHNA and CDR2 SNTAGT. V shed 6 bases and J shed 9 bases, with 18 bases lying between them. This CDR3 is built from 13 residues. The CDR3 loop is CASSEDQGSRQYF. DNA for the CDR3: TGTGCCAGCAGCGAAGATCAGGGGTCGCGGCAGTACTTC.

The J gene is TRBJ1-2, the V gene TRBV19; maybe TRBD1 (6 bases). Germline V CDR1 and CDR2: LNHDA, SQIVND (reference sequence). V was clipped by 5 bases and J by 4 bases, with 14 bases between them. CDR3 length: 14 residues. The CDR3 spells CASSVWGHGYGYTF. DNA of the CDR3: TGTGCCAGTAGTGTGTGGGGGCATGGCTATGGCTACACCTTC.

The chain recombines TRBV2 with TRBJ2-3, with D unclear. Germline CDR1 is SNHLY and CDR2 is FYNNEI. CDR3 length: 14 residues. Trimming stripped 4 bases from V and 6 bases from J, with 14 bases between. The CDR3 protein is CASSVSVSWDTQYF. DNA of the CDR3: TGTGCCAGCAGTGTGTCGGTCTCTTGGGATACGCAGTATTTT.

The V and J genes are TRBV5-1 and TRBJ2-5, with no clear D. Trimming removed 5 bases from V and 4 bases from J, with 18 bases in between. This CDR3 region has 15 residues. CDR1 SGHRS and CDR2 YFSETQ come from the germline V gene. Here the CDR3 reads CASSPTPRMGETQYF. Here the CDR3 DNA reads TGCGCCAGCAGTCCGACCCCCAGGATGGGAGAGACCCAGTACTTC.

This sequence joins TRBV19 and TRBJ2-7, with D tentatively TRBD2 (6 bases). CDR3 length: 15 residues. V lost 3 bases and J 5 bases, leaving 17 bases between the germline ends. Germline lookup yields CDR1 LNHDA and CDR2 SQIVND (reference sequence). The CDR3 region is CASSMTRGRGDEQYF. DNA for the CDR3: TGTGCCAGTAGTATGACACGTGGACGCGGGGACGAGCAGTACTTC.

The chain joins TRBV7-9 to TRBJ2-6; tentatively, D is TRBD2 (6 bases). The germline gives CDR1 SEHNR, CDR2 FQNEAQ (reference sequence). The V gene lost 2 bases and the J gene lost 19 bases, with 18 bases spanning the gap. The CDR3 loop spans 13 amino acids. CDR3 DNA sequence: TGTGCCAGCAGCTTATTGGAGGGTCCAAATGTAACTTTC. It specifies CASSLLEGPNVTF.

The rearrangement links TRBV6-2 or TRBV6-3 to TRBJ1-1; D not resolved. The germline gives CDR1 MNHEY, CDR2 SVGEGT. Trimming stripped 9 bases from V and 1 base from J, with 15 bases between. The CDR3 is made up of 14 amino acids. As DNA, the CDR3 is TGTGCCAGTAGACCTATACAGAGGAACACTGAAGCTTTCTTT. This encodes CASRPIQRNTEAFF.